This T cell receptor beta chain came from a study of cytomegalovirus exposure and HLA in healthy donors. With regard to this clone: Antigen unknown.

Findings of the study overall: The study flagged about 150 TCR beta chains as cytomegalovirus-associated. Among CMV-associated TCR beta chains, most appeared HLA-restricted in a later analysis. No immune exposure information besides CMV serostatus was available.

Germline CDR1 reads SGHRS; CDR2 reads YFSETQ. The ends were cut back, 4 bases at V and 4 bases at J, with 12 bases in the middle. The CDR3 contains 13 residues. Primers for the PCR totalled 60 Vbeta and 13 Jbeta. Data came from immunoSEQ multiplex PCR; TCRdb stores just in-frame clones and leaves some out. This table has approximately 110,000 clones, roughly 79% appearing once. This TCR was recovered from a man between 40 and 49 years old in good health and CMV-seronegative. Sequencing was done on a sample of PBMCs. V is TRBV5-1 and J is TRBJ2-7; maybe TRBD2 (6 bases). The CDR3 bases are TGCGCCAGCAGCACCGGGGGAACTTACGAGCAGTACTTC. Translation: CASSTGGTYEQYF.